The clone carrying this T cell receptor beta chain was observed at least ten times. These data come from a study of T cell repertoires in cytomegalovirus infection. Whole-study context: Public TCR beta signatures indicated both CMV infection and matching HLA type.

In TCRdb, the reads were re-called with MiXCR into one record per CDR3 protein. Of roughly 230,000 distinct CDR3 sequences listed, approximately 7% are singletons. Germline V gene sequence: CDR1 SNHLY, CDR2 FYNNEI. V was pared by 0 bases and J by 7 bases, with 12 bases between. This CDR3 comprises 14 residues. The specimen sequenced was PBMCs. V usage is TRBV2 and J usage is TRBJ2-5, with D maybe TRBD1 (6 bases). The sequence was obtained from a human donor in good health (CMV status not recorded). Some clones in this sample may be carry-over from other donors' samples. CDR3 residues: CASSEAAGRGTQYF. The CDR3, as DNA: TGTGCCAGCAGTGAAGCGGCGGGCAGGGGGACCCAGTACTTC.